The 20 T cell receptor beta chains given below trace back to one sample, sequenced in a study of T cell repertoires in cytomegalovirus infection. TCRdb redid the calling of the reads with MiXCR, one entry per CDR3 protein. The table includes 400,000 or so distinct CDR3 sequences, about a sixth detected once. The material sequenced was PBMCs. These TCRs come from a human donor in good health (CMV status not recorded). Some clones in this sample may be carry-over from other donors' samples.

This clonotype was picked up many times. The genes are TRBV7-2 and TRBJ2-5; 7 nucleotides agree with TRBD1. Germline lookup yields CDR1 SGHTA and CDR2 FQGNSA. Trimming took 2 bases from V and 4 from J; bases not matched to a gene: 10. The CDR3 length is 16 residues. CDR3 residues: CASSLRVTGLIETQYF. Here the CDR3 DNA reads TGTGCCAGCAGCTTACGAGTGACAGGGCTCATAGAGACCCAGTACTTC.

This clonotype has just a few counts. The chain recombines TRBV5-6 with TRBJ1-1; 10 bases agree with TRBD1. CDR3 length equals 13 residues. Germline V CDR1 and CDR2: SGHDT, YYEEEE. V lost 3 bases and J lost 5; bases outside the gene matches: 1. The CDR3 region is CASSWTGGTEAFF. DNA for the CDR3: TGTGCCAGCAGCTGGACAGGGGGTACTGAAGCTTTCTTT.

This clonotype was counted many times. The chain joins TRBV4-1 to TRBJ2-7, with D perhaps matching TRBD2 (6 bases). Trimming took 4 bases from V and 0 from J, leaving 16 bases between them. There are 16 residues in the CDR3. Germline CDR1 is MGHRA and CDR2 is YSYEKL. CDR3 sequence reads: CASSPASGRNSYEQYF. The CDR3 DNA follows: TGCGCCAGCAGCCCTGCGAGCGGGCGGAACTCCTACGAGCAGTACTTC.

The chain has TRBV28 and TRBJ2-1, with D perhaps TRBD2 (5 bases). This CDR3 region has 15 residues. The germline gives CDR1 MDHEN, CDR2 SYDVKM. Trimming pared 5 bases from V and 6 bases from J, leaving 17 bases between. The CDR3 DNA follows: TGTGCCAGCAGTCCTACGGGAAATCTTTTCAATGAGCAGTTCTTC. This sequence encodes CASSPTGNLFNEQFF.

The genes are TRBV20-1 and TRBJ2-5; tentative D call: TRBD1 (5 bases). Trimming stripped 5 bases from V and 3 bases from J, with 19 bases between. The germline gives CDR1 DFQATT, CDR2 SNEGSKA (reference sequence). This CDR3 is built from 15 residues. CDR3: CSAGGSRADKETQYF. CDR3 bases: TGCAGTGCTGGTGGGTCCAGGGCGGATAAAGAGACCCAGTACTTC.

There are many counts of this clonotype. V is TRBV7-2 and J is TRBJ2-7, with 8 bases aligning to TRBD2. J gave up 0 bases and V 7 bases, and 11 bases lay outside the gene matches. CDR1 is SGHTA, CDR2 FQGNSA, per germline. The CDR3 loop spans 16 amino acids. The DNA of the CDR3 is TGTGCCAGCACCACCCGGAAGCGGGAGAGCTCCTACGAGCAGTACTTC. It is translated as CASTTRKRESSYEQYF. Complete variable domain (other parts from reference TRBV7-2 and TRBJ2-7): GAGVSQSPSNKVTEKGKDVELRCDPISGHTALYWYRQSLGQGLEFLIYFQGNSAPDKSGLPSDRFSAERTGGSVSTLTIQRTQQEDSAVYLCASTTRKRESSYEQYFGPGTRLTVT.

This clonotype has at least ten counts. This sequence joins TRBV7-2 and TRBJ1-5, with D possibly being TRBD1 (5 bases). V was clipped by 4 bases and J by 5 bases, with 15 bases between them. CDR3 size: 15 residues. Germline loops: CDR1 SGHTA, CDR2 FQGNSA. The CDR3 protein is CASSSFAGSYQPQHF. The CDR3 region has the DNA TGTGCCAGCAGCTCTTTTGCAGGGAGTTATCAGCCCCAGCATTTT.

This clonotype was recorded many times. The chain has TRBV7-2 and TRBJ1-5; weak D call: TRBD1 (5 bases). V lost 5 bases to trimming and J lost 11 bases, with 10 bases between them. Germline loops: CDR1 SGHTA, CDR2 FQGNSA. This CDR3 comprises 11 residues. The chain's CDR3 is CASSRGSAQHF. CDR3 bases: TGTGCCAGCAGCCGGGGGTCAGCCCAGCATTTT.

There are many counts of this clonotype. The V call is TRBV7-2, the J call TRBJ2-7; D not certain. Looked up from germline, CDR1 is SGHTA and CDR2 is FQGNSA. The ends were cut back, 0 bases at V and 2 bases at J, with 11 bases in the middle. CDR3 length equals 15 residues. The CDR3 DNA follows: TGTGCCAGCAGCTTAGCGAGTCGCTCCCCCTACGAGCAGTACTTC. Amino acid sequence: CASSLASRSPYEQYF.

This clonotype was seen many times. The chain has TRBV7-2 and TRBJ2-6; D might be TRBD1 (5 bases). This CDR3 has 19 amino acids. Trimming stripped 1 base from V and 0 bases from J, with 16 bases between. CDR1 and CDR2 from the germline V gene are SGHTA and FQGNSA. CDR3 in amino acids: CASSLGPAGFYSGANVLTF. CDR3 nucleotide sequence: TGTGCCAGCAGCTTAGGTCCGGCAGGGTTTTACTCTGGGGCCAACGTCCTGACTTTC.

V usage is TRBV19 and J usage is TRBJ2-3; TRBD2 matches at 7 bases. V lost 7 bases and J lost 3; bases outside the gene matches: 7. CDR1 and CDR2 (germline): LNHDA, SQIVND (reference sequence). This CDR3 contains 14 residues. The CDR3 nucleotides read TGTGCCAGTACTGTTACGCGGGGGACAGATACGCAGTATTTT. Protein product: CASTVTRGTDTQYF. Based on the CDR3 plus reference TRBV19 and TRBJ2-3, the full variable domain is DGGITQSPKYLFRKEGQNVTLSCEQNLNHDAMYWYRQDPGQGLRLIYYSQIVNDFQKGDIAEGYSVSREKKESFPLTVTSAQKNPTAFYLCASTVTRGTDTQYFGPGTRLTVL.

The chain is built from TRBV29-1 and TRBJ2-7; a weak D match, TRBD1 (6 bases). V lost 6 bases to trimming and J lost 6 bases, with 12 bases between them. Germline-derived CDR1 and CDR2 are SQVTM and ANQGSEA. This CDR3 has 11 residues. CDR3 bases: TGCAGCGTGGGCAGGGGTTCCGAGCAGTACTTC. Translating it yields CSVGRGSEQYF.

This clonotype has a handful of counts. The chain links TRBV5-1 to TRBJ2-7; D remains unclear. The CDR3 sequence is 12 residues long. The germline gives CDR1 SGHRS, CDR2 YFSETQ. Trimming cost V 3 bases and J 5 bases, with 9 bases left between them. Here the CDR3 reads CASSSPINEQYF. CDR3 coding DNA: TGCGCCAGCAGCTCTCCAATTAACGAGCAGTACTTC.

The CDR3 loop is CASSSPGTLAYEQYF. The CDR3 DNA follows: TGTGCCAGCAGCTCCCCTGGGACCTTAGCCTACGAGCAGTACTTC. This sequence joins TRBV7-2 and TRBJ2-7; tentatively, D is TRBD1 or TRBD2 (5 bases each). V was shortened by 4 bases and J by 2 bases, with 15 bases between the two germline ends. CDR3 length: 15 residues. CDR1 and CDR2 (germline): SGHTA, FQGNSA.

This clonotype was counted a few times. V usage is TRBV7-8 and J usage is TRBJ2-7; a weak D match, TRBD1 (5 bases). This CDR3 has 14 amino acids. Germline CDR1 reads SGHVS; CDR2 reads FQNEAQ. Trimming took off 1 base at V and 4 bases at J, with 11 bases between the two ends. The CDR3 spells CASSLESGIYEQYF. DNA for the CDR3: TGTGCCAGCAGCTTAGAATCAGGGATATACGAGCAGTACTTC.

The table lists this clonotype with many counts. This sequence joins TRBV7-8 and TRBJ1-1; D unclear. The CDR3 extends over 13 amino acids. The germline CDR1 and CDR2 sequences are SGHVS and FQNEAQ. V was trimmed by 5 bases and J by 1 base, leaving 8 bases between them. CDR3 protein: CASSPGRNTEAFF. For the CDR3, the DNA is TGTGCCAGCAGCCCGGGTAGGAACACTGAAGCTTTCTTT.

This clonotype appeared a few times. The chain employs TRBV20-1 and TRBJ2-3; 10 bases map to TRBD2. The CDR3 extends over 18 amino acids. CDR1 DFQATT and CDR2 SNEGSKA come from the germline V gene (reference sequence). The ends lost 2 bases at V and 1 base at J; junction bases unmatched: 12. The CDR3 sequence: CSARSTSGALGGTDTQYF. CDR3 DNA sequence: TGCAGTGCTAGAAGTACTAGCGGGGCACTGGGAGGCACAGATACGCAGTATTTT.

This clonotype was detected many times. The chain has TRBV7-2 and TRBJ2-7; 7 bases align to TRBD1. Germline CDR1 reads SGHTA; CDR2 reads FQGNSA. This CDR3 is 13 amino acids long. Germline trimming cut 4 bases from V and 4 bases from J; bases unmatched to any gene: 4. In DNA, the CDR3 is TGTGCCAGCAGCTCCCGGACAGGTTACGAGCAGTACTTC. It codes for CASSSRTGYEQYF. The full variable domain, rest sourced from reference TRBV7-2 and TRBJ2-7, is GAGVSQSPSNKVTEKGKDVELRCDPISGHTALYWYRQSLGQGLEFLIYFQGNSAPDKSGLPSDRFSAERTGGSVSTLTIQRTQQEDSAVYLCASSSRTGYEQYFGPGTRLTVT.

This clonotype turned up a few times. The V and J genes are TRBV11-2 and TRBJ1-5; 9 bases are shared with TRBD1. This CDR3 has 15 residues. CDR1 is SGHAT, CDR2 FQNNGV, per germline. The V and J ends lost 4 bases and 7 bases, in that order; junction bases with no gene match: 8. CDR3 sequence reads: CASSYGQGIQQPQHF. The CDR3 bases are TGTGCCAGCAGCTACGGACAGGGGATACAACAGCCCCAGCATTTT.

This clonotype has a handful of counts. V gene TRBV7-6 combines with J gene TRBJ2-1; D may be TRBD1 or TRBD2 (5 bases each). This CDR3 is built from 13 residues. Trimming removed 5 bases at V and 7 bases at J, with 12 bases between. Germline V gene data show CDR1 as SGHVS and CDR2 as FNYEAQ. The CDR3 here is CASSPVEGNEQFF. For the CDR3, the DNA is TGTGCCAGCAGCCCGGTCGAGGGGAATGAGCAGTTCTTC.